One and the same sample provided the 17 T cell receptor beta chains below, sequenced in a study of type 1 and type 2 diabetes patients. The PCR template was genomic DNA. The TCR beta CDR3 region was amplified using 30 forward and 13 reverse primers. TCRdb independently ran MiXCR on the multiplex PCR reads; one entry per CDR3 protein. This sample yields about 250,000 distinct CDR3 sequences, of which more than 40% are seen a single time; around 13% belongs to the top ten. Sequencing used peripheral blood mononuclear cells (PBMCs). These receptors were collected from a man in his late teens or twenties with type 2 diabetes.

This sequence joins TRBV3-1 and TRBJ2-1; maybe TRBD2 (6 bases). This CDR3 is 17 amino acids long. Germline lookup yields CDR1 LGHDT and CDR2 YNNKEL (reference sequence). V was cut by 0 bases and J by 1 base, with 13 bases left in between. The CDR3 DNA reads TGTGCCAGCAGCCAAGATGGATGGGGGGATTCCTACAATGAGCAGTTCTTC. It yields the protein CASSQDGWGDSYNEQFF.

The rearrangement uses TRBV7-2 and TRBJ1-2; no clear D gene. The CDR3 runs to 13 residues. V was cut by 4 bases and J by 4 bases, with 10 bases left in between. Germline V gives CDR1 SGHTA, CDR2 FQGNSA. The CDR3 loop is CASSSYGPYGYTF. CDR3 nucleotide sequence: TGTGCCAGCAGCTCCTACGGACCCTATGGCTACACCTTC.

The V gene is TRBV19, the J gene TRBJ1-4; TRBD1 matches at 8 bases. CDR1 is LNHDA, CDR2 SQIVND, per germline (reference sequence). The CDR3 contains 15 residues. The V and J ends lost 6 bases and 8 bases, in that order; junction bases with no gene match: 11. CDR3 protein: CASSTGTGGCEKLFF. The CDR3, as DNA: TGTGCCAGTAGCACCGGGACAGGCGGTTGCGAAAAACTGTTTTTT.

This clonotype occurred a few times. The chain has TRBV30 and TRBJ2-3; maybe TRBD2 (6 bases). V was clipped by 7 bases and J by 1 base, with 15 bases between them. Per the germline V gene, CDR1 is GTSNPN and CDR2 is SVGIG (reference sequence). The CDR3 sequence is 14 residues long. CDR3 protein: CASGAEGGTDTQYF. Written as DNA, the CDR3 is TGTGCCTCCGGGGCGGAGGGAGGCACAGATACGCAGTATTTT.

This clonotype was seen just once. Given a much more abundant clone one base away, this may be a read error. The gene calls are TRBV2 and TRBJ1-1, with D hard to call. The CDR3 contains 13 residues. V lost 6 bases, J lost 4 bases, and 12 bases lay in between. Germline values: CDR1 SNHLY, CDR2 FYNNEI. CDR3 amino acids: CASRDYAGTEAFF. Written as DNA, the CDR3 is TGTGCCAGCAGGGATTACGCGGGCACTGAAGCTTTCTTT.

The V call is TRBV2, the J call TRBJ2-2; D is possibly TRBD1 (5 bases). The length of the CDR3 is 15 residues. V shed 2 bases and J shed 7 bases, with 14 bases lying between them. CDR1 is SNHLY, CDR2 FYNNEI, per germline. Here the CDR3 reads CASSEMDTPNGELFF. CDR3 sequence (DNA): TGTGCCAGCAGTGAAATGGACACACCGAACGGGGAGCTGTTTTTT. The variable domain in full, completed from reference TRBV2 and TRBJ2-2, reads EPEVTQTPSHQVTQMGQEVILRCVPISNHLYFYWYRQILGQKVEFLVSFYNNEISEKSEIFDDQFSVERPDGSNFTLKIRSTKLEDSAMYFCASSEMDTPNGELFFGEGSRLTVL.

Concerning this clonotype: A clone one base away is much larger, so this may be a read error. The CDR3 DNA reads as TGTGCCACCAGCAGAGAACAGGGAGCTACCTGCGAGCAGTACTTC. Amino acid sequence: CATSREQGATCEQYF. V gene TRBV15 combines with J gene TRBJ2-7, with a weak D call TRBD1 (6 bases). Looked up from germline, CDR1 is LNHNV and CDR2 is YYDKDF (reference sequence). The CDR3 totals 15 residues. The ends were cut back, 0 bases at V and 6 bases at J, with 15 bases in the middle.

The CDR3 sequence: CASSPRATTGELFF. DNA for the CDR3: TGTGCCAGCAGCCCAAGGGCCACGACCGGGGAGCTGTTTTTT. The gene calls are TRBV7-2 and TRBJ2-2; no firm D call. The V gene's germline CDR1 is SGHTA and CDR2 FQGNSA. The CDR3 is 14 amino acids. V was trimmed by 5 bases and J by 5 bases, leaving 12 bases between them.

This chain joins TRBV20-1 and TRBJ2-5; 7 bases match TRBD1. Germline CDR1 is DFQATT and CDR2 is SNEGSKA (reference sequence). V trimming: 3 bases; J trimming: 5 bases; junction bases outside the gene matches: 6. CDR3 length: 13 amino acids. Here the CDR3 reads CSARRDSGETQYF. The DNA of the CDR3 is TGCAGTGCTAGGAGGGACAGTGGGGAGACCCAGTACTTC.

The gene calls are TRBV6-5 and TRBJ2-3, with D perhaps TRBD1 (5 bases). V lost 2 bases to trimming and J lost 2 bases, with 14 bases between them. The CDR3 runs 16 residues. Germline loops: CDR1 MNHEY, CDR2 SVGAGI. The CDR3 DNA reads TGTGCCAGCAGTTACGGTGCGGACAAAAACACAGATACGCAGTATTTT. This encodes CASSYGADKNTDTQYF.

The table lists this clonotype with a few counts. This chain joins TRBV27 and TRBJ2-7; D gene uncertain. CDR3 size: 15 residues. The V gene lost 5 bases and the J gene lost 7 bases, with 21 bases spanning the gap. Germline values: CDR1 MNHEY, CDR2 SMNVEV (reference sequence). The CDR3 sequence: CASSIGPDGPVEQYF. CDR3 nucleotides: TGTGCCAGCAGTATCGGGCCCGACGGCCCTGTAGAGCAGTACTTC.

This clonotype is a singleton in its sample. At one end the junction does not follow the germline gene, possibly because of a read error. V usage is TRBV19 and J usage is TRBJ1-6, with D maybe TRBD1 (5 bases). CDR1 is LNHDA, CDR2 SQIVND, per germline (reference sequence). This CDR3 region has 15 residues. CDR3 amino acids: CASSIRRLGDSPLCF. The CDR3 coding sequence is TGTGCCAGTAGTATACGTCGCCTGGGGGATTCACCCCTCTGCTTT.

The rearrangement uses TRBV6-4 and TRBJ2-3; 10 bases map to TRBD2. The CDR3 has 17 residues. CDR1 is MRHNA, CDR2 SNTAGT, per germline. The V segment lost 0 bases and the J segment 2 bases; nucleotides outside the gene matches: 5. The CDR3 DNA reads as TGTGCCAGCAGTGACTCCAATAGCGGGGGGACCACAGATACGCAGTATTTT. Residues: CASSDSNSGGTTDTQYF.

As regards this clonotype: Given a much more abundant clone one base away, this may be a read error. The chain carries TRBV14 and TRBJ2-7; D remains ambiguous. Trimming removed 3 bases from V and 3 bases from J, with 6 bases in between. This CDR3 contains 12 residues. Germline CDR1 and CDR2: SGHDN and FVKESK. As DNA, the CDR3 is TGTGCCAGCAGCCATGGCCACTACGAGCAGTACTTC. Its protein product is CASSHGHYEQYF.

In the case of this clonotype: The missing conserved phenylalanine or tryptophan at the end of this CDR3 makes a read error likely. The chain carries TRBV15 and TRBJ1-1; the match to TRBD1 covers 7 bases. Germline CDR1 is LNHNV and CDR2 is YYDKDF (reference sequence). With 5 bases clipped from V and 2 bases from J, the junction kept 5 bases outside the gene matches. The CDR3 consists of 14 residues. In nucleotides, the CDR3 is TGTGCCACCAGCCCCACAGGGGATAACACTGAAGCTTTCCTT. It yields the protein CATSPTGDNTEAFL.

This clonotype was recorded a few times. The CDR3 nucleotides read TGCAGTGCTAGAGACCCAGGGACTATGAGGGAGCAGTACTTC. This gives the protein CSARDPGTMREQYF. This chain connects TRBV20-1 to TRBJ2-7; 7 bases are shared with TRBD2. Germline V gives CDR1 DFQATT, CDR2 SNEGSKA (reference sequence). CDR3 length equals 14 residues. V was pared by 0 bases and J by 7 bases, with 9 bases of the junction left unmatched.

This clonotype has a handful of counts. The chain is built from TRBV27 and TRBJ1-1; TRBD1 aligns across 7 bases. The CDR3 runs 14 residues. V was clipped by 6 bases and J by 2 bases; unmatched bases: 6. CDR1 and CDR2 (germline): MNHEY, SMNVEV (reference sequence). The CDR3 reads CASRGTGANTEAFF. As DNA, the CDR3 is TGTGCCAGCAGGGGAACAGGGGCAAACACTGAAGCTTTCTTT.